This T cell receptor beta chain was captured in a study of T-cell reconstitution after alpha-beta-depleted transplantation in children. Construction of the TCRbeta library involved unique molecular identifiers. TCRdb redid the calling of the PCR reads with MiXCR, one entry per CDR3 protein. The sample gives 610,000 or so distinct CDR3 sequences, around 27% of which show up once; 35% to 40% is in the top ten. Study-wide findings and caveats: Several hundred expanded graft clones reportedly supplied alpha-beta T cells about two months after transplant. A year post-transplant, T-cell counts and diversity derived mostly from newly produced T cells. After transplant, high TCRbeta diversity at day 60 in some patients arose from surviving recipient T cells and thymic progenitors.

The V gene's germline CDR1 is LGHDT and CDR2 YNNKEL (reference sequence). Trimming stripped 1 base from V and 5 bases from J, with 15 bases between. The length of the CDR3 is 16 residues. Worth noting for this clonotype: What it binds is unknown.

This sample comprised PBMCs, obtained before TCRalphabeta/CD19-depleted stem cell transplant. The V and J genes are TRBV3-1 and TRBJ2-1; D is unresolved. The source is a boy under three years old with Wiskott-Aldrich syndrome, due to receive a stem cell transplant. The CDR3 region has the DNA TGTGCCAGCAGCCAAGGGGTTACAATTAGAAACAATGAGCAGTTCTTC. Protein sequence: CASSQGVTIRNNEQFF.